This TCR beta chain was captured in a study of human T cells and chemical hapten exposure. Individual cDNA molecules in this library carried unique molecular identifiers. Original handling: Ranging from about 20,000 to 700,000, TCR counts per sample had a median value of 95,638. TCRdb ran MiXCR on the RACE reads and lists one entry per CDR3 protein. The V and J calls and clone size are TCRdb's, not the authors'. In the table there are about 340,000 distinct CDR3 sequences, around 7% of which are singletons. CDR1 and CDR2 from the germline V gene are SGHDT and YYEEEE. The CDR3 runs to 16 residues. With 0 bases clipped from V and 6 bases from J, the junction kept 7 bases outside the gene matches. This clonotype was recorded at least ten times. Time point noted: patch test 1, 2 weeks after DPC sensitization. The treatment here: therapeutic diphenylcyclopropenone sensitization with weekly scalp DPC.

This chain uses TRBV5-6 with TRBJ2-1; 9 bases align to TRBD2. This sample comprised whole blood, obtained in connection with sensitization to the hapten diphenylcyclopropenone (DPC). The clonotype originates from a woman between 18 and 29 years old with alopecia areata. Some clones in this sample may be carry-over from other donors' samples. The CDR3 DNA is TGTGCCAGCAGCTTGGCAACGGGACTAGCTTCCAATGAGCAGTTCTTC. Protein sequence: CASSLATGLASNEQFF.